Listed below are T cell receptor beta chains from one sample, sequenced in a study of CD8 T cells in ankylosing spondylitis. MiXCR, run by TCRdb on the 5' RACE reads, gives a single entry per CDR3 protein. Of under 300,000 distinct CDR3 sequences in the sample, about 11% were seen once. Material: blood, either unsorted or a sorted T cell fraction (not recorded which). These receptors came from a male donor with ankylosing spondylitis or in good health (not recorded which). The conserved cysteine and the conserved F or W are not part of the CDR3 here. The order of the fields is CDR3 length, J gene, V gene, CDR3 protein.

11	TRBJ2-7	TRBV7-3	ASSLGYAHEQY
12	TRBJ1-5	TRBV5-1	ASSLGVGNQPQH
14	TRBJ1-2	TRBV14	ASSQGVTTKTYGYT
10	TRBJ2-3	TRBV16	ASSQQGDTQY
11	TRBJ2-7	TRBV24-1	ATPRDGPYEQY
12	TRBJ1-1	TRBV7-9	ASSLEEREAEAF
13	TRBJ2-1	TRBV27	ASREGQGLNNEQF
13	TRBJ2-1	TRBV5-1	ASSVGLSSYNEQF
13	TRBJ2-7	TRBV20-1	SARDHGTYSYEQY
14	TRBJ2-3	TRBV7-9	ASILRGGSSTDTQY
12	TRBJ2-7	TRBV5-1	ASSLALGDYEQY
14	TRBJ1-5	TRBV10-3	AISEGTPRSNQPQH
12	TRBJ2-1	TRBV5-1	ASSLELADNEQF
13	TRBJ2-7	TRBV28	ASSLSPGEVYEQY
11	TRBJ2-1	TRBV6-4	ASSETSRDEQF
11	TRBJ2-3	TRBV15	ATSEGPTDTQY
11	TRBJ1-5	TRBV3-1	ASSQEGNQPQH
12	TRBJ2-5	TRBV28	ASSFAGFGETQY
14	TRBJ1-2	TRBV3-1	ASSRSASGQASGYT
9	TRBJ2-7	TRBV5-1	ASNRGYEQY
12	TRBJ2-5	TRBV5-1	ASSHTGEQETQY
12	TRBJ1-2	TRBV10-2	ASSDLGSGGGYT
13	TRBJ2-3	TRBV15	ATSRASGGTDTQY
14	TRBJ2-7	TRBV10-3	AISDDGRTTPNEQY
14	TRBJ2-7	TRBV9	ASSVAGTGLTYEQY
11	TRBJ2-1	TRBV5-1	ASSSRRGFEQF
14	TRBJ1-1	TRBV6-1	ASSENTARGGTEAF
12	TRBJ2-4	TRBV28	ASSLLAFKNIQY
12	TRBJ2-7	TRBV20-1	SARDLAGSNEQY
14	TRBJ2-3	TRBV5-1	ASSPRLAGNTDTQY
13	TRBJ2-7	TRBV5-1	ASSLARGVAYEQY
11	TRBJ2-1	TRBV7-9	ASTDPLSDEQF
16	TRBJ1-1	TRBV11-1	ASSSPQGQGGMNTEAF
13	TRBJ2-1	TRBV4-1	ASSPPPSSYNEQF
15	TRBJ2-1	TRBV7-6	ASSLAPAGTGAPKQF